The rows below give T cell receptor beta chains drawn from one sample of a study of cytomegalovirus exposure and HLA in healthy donors. Assay: immunoSEQ multiplex PCR; the TCRdb copy retains only in-frame clones and omits some. The sample table includes 65,000 to 95,000 clones. The specimen sequenced was PBMCs. These receptor sequences come from a woman aged 60-75 years in good health and CMV-seronegative. CDR3s include the opening cysteine and the closing phenylalanine or tryptophan. The D gene is left open where the match is weak.

v_call	d_call	j_call	cdr3_aa	cdr3_nt
TRBV11-2	.	TRBJ2-7	CASSSQYGGREQYF	TGTGCCAGCAGCTCCCAATATGGGGGCAGGGAGCAGTACTTC
TRBV9	TRBD2	TRBJ2-2	CASSPLAGAPGELFF	TGTGCCAGCAGCCCCTTAGCGGGAGCACCCGGGGAGCTGTTTTTT
TRBV5-1	.	TRBJ2-7	CASSLAAVGATYEQYF	TGCGCCAGCAGCTTGGCCGCCGTTGGGGCGACCTACGAGCAGTACTTC
TRBV19	TRBD2	TRBJ2-7	CASRPGATSSSEQYF	TGTGCCAGTAGACCGGGTGCGACTAGCTCTTCCGAGCAGTACTTC
TRBV5-1	.	TRBJ2-7	CASSRDIYEQYF	TGCGCCAGCAGCCGGGACATTTACGAGCAGTACTTC
TRBV28	TRBD1	TRBJ1-5	CASRKIRGSNQPQHF	TGTGCCAGCAGGAAGATCAGGGGGAGCAATCAGCCCCAGCATTTT
TRBV7-3	TRBD2	TRBJ2-3	CASSFGLAGDTQYF	TGTGCCAGCAGCTTCGGACTAGCAGGAGATACGCAGTATTTT
TRBV7-9	TRBD2	TRBJ2-2	CASSLILAGNGELFF	TGTGCCAGCAGCTTAATACTAGCGGGAAACGGGGAGCTGTTTTTT
TRBV2	TRBD2	TRBJ2-7	CASSRQGVSGRGNEQYF	TGTGCCAGCAGTCGGCAGGGTGTTAGCGGGAGGGGGAACGAGCAGTACTTC
TRBV7-6	.	TRBJ1-5	CASSLVAPGHSNQPQHF	TGTGCCAGCAGCTTAGTGGCTCCAGGTCATAGCAATCAGCCCCAGCATTTT
TRBV28	.	TRBJ2-7	CASSFGIAKGSYEQYF	TGTGCCAGCAGTTTCGGTATAGCGAAGGGCTCCTACGAGCAGTACTTC
TRBV7-8	TRBD2	TRBJ2-5	CASSSLGTSGVETQYF	TGTGCCAGCAGCTCACTCGGGACTAGCGGGGTTGAGACCCAGTACTTC
TRBV18	.	TRBJ1-2	CASSPGVGAASYTF	TGTGCCAGCTCACCTGGAGTAGGGGCCGCAAGCTACACCTTC
TRBV29-1	TRBD2	TRBJ2-3	CSAPGRDAPTDTQYF	TGCAGCGCCCCAGGGAGGGACGCCCCCACAGATACGCAGTATTTT
TRBV30	.	TRBJ2-5	CAWNPGQETQYF	TGTGCCTGGAACCCGGGACAAGAGACCCAGTACTTC
TRBV6-1	TRBD1	TRBJ2-6	CASSEYRPGGRLSGANVLTF	TGTGCCAGCAGTGAATATCGGCCAGGGGGACGGCTCTCTGGGGCCAACGTCCTGACTTTC
TRBV5-5	TRBD1	TRBJ1-5	CASSSGQGYQPQHF	TGTGCCAGCAGCTCAGGACAGGGGTATCAGCCCCAGCATTTT
TRBV2	.	TRBJ2-3	CASKSGLSTDTQYF	TGTGCCAGCAAGTCGGGTTTGAGCACAGATACGCAGTATTTT
TRBV30	.	TRBJ1-1	CAWSVQGGAAEAFF	TGTGCCTGGAGTGTACAGGGAGGGGCCGCTGAAGCTTTCTTT
TRBV5-1	.	TRBJ2-7	CASSPPGQPYEQYF	TGCGCCAGCAGCCCACCGGGACAACCCTACGAGCAGTACTTC
TRBV18	.	TRBJ1-3	CASSPQGVYGNTIYF	TGTGCCAGCTCACCACAGGGGGTTTATGGAAACACCATATATTTT
TRBV27	.	TRBJ1-1	CASSFDRSTGAFF	TGTGCCAGCAGTTTTGACAGGTCTACTGGAGCTTTCTTT
TRBV7-9	.	TRBJ1-2	CASSSNRADLYGYTF	TGTGCCAGCAGCTCCAACAGGGCAGACCTCTATGGCTACACCTTC
TRBV5-1	.	TRBJ2-2	CASSFGDRRYTGELFF	TGCGCCAGCAGCTTCGGAGACAGGCGATACACCGGGGAGCTGTTTTTT
TRBV19	TRBD2	TRBJ2-5	CASSINSGSEYQETQYF	TGTGCCAGTAGTATTAATAGCGGGAGTGAGTACCAAGAGACCCAGTACTTC
TRBV7-6	TRBD2	TRBJ2-5	CASRSTSGGQETQYF	TGTGCCAGCAGGTCGACTAGCGGGGGCCAAGAGACCCAGTACTTC
TRBV13	TRBD2	TRBJ2-3	CASSLGGSGVSTDTQYF	TGTGCCAGCAGCTTAGGCGGTAGCGGGGTGAGCACAGATACGCAGTATTTT
TRBV7-2	.	TRBJ2-2	CASSLARASGELFF	TGTGCCAGCAGCTTAGCGAGGGCAAGCGGGGAGCTGTTTTTT
TRBV28	.	TRBJ1-2	CASSPRGNYGYTF	TGTGCCAGCAGCCCTAGGGGGAACTATGGCTACACCTTC
TRBV30	.	TRBJ2-1	CAWSQGTSSYNEQFF	TGTGCCTGGAGCCAGGGAACATCCTCCTACAATGAGCAGTTCTTC
TRBV6-5	.	TRBJ1-6	CASGRDGDSPLHF	TGTGCCAGCGGGCGGGACGGCGATTCACCCCTCCACTTT
TRBV4-3	.	TRBJ1-1	CASSQDNLLNTEAFF	TGCGCCAGCAGCCAAGATAATTTATTGAACACTGAAGCTTTCTTT
TRBV19	TRBD1	TRBJ2-7	CASSMDRVVNYEQYF	TGTGCCAGTAGTATGGACAGGGTAGTAAACTACGAGCAGTACTTC
TRBV2	TRBD2	TRBJ2-1	CASSGSGRGSYNEQFF	TGTGCCAGCAGTGGTAGCGGGAGGGGCTCCTACAATGAGCAGTTCTTC
TRBV4-2	TRBD2	TRBJ2-3	CASSQVSSGSTDTQYF	TGTGCCAGCAGCCAGGTGTCTAGCGGTAGCACAGATACGCAGTATTTT
TRBV11-2	.	TRBJ2-5	CASRRGEETQYF	TGTGCCAGCCGCCGGGGAGAGGAGACCCAGTACTTC
TRBV5-1	TRBD2	TRBJ2-3	CASSTGTSGMNTDTQYF	TGCGCCAGCAGTACCGGGACTAGCGGGATGAACACAGATACGCAGTATTTT
TRBV6-5	.	TRBJ2-7	CASSYSPGGEQYF	TGTGCCAGCAGTTACTCACCCGGGGGCGAGCAGTACTTC
TRBV29-1	.	TRBJ2-1	CSVAQNEQFF	TGCAGCGTCGCTCAGAATGAGCAGTTCTTC
TRBV2	.	TRBJ1-5	CASSERGGMNQPQHF	TGTGCCAGCAGTGAAAGGGGAGGAATGAATCAGCCCCAGCATTTT
TRBV5-4	.	TRBJ2-7	CASSIGGSSYEQYF	TGTGCCAGCAGCATAGGTGGGAGTTCCTACGAGCAGTACTTC
TRBV27	TRBD2	TRBJ2-7	CASSPLYGRAVYERYF	TGTGCCAGCAGCCCGCTGTACGGGAGGGCCGTTTACGAGCGGTACTTC
TRBV2	.	TRBJ2-7	CASSKTGLSYEQYF	TGTGCCAGCAGTAAGACAGGTCTCTCCTACGAGCAGTACTTC
TRBV27	TRBD2	TRBJ2-7	CASGTGTSSYEQYF	TGTGCCAGCGGCACCGGGACTAGTTCCTACGAGCAGTACTTC
TRBV28	TRBD2	TRBJ2-3	CASSSPASGFTDTQYF	TGTGCCAGCAGTTCCCCGGCTAGCGGGTTCACAGATACGCAGTATTTT
TRBV18	TRBD2	TRBJ2-3	CATGAGGPDTQYF	TGTGCCACCGGAGCGGGAGGTCCAGATACGCAGTATTTT
TRBV7-8	.	TRBJ1-3	CASSLEGGNTIYF	TGTGCCAGCAGCTTAGAGGGGGGAAACACCATATATTTT
TRBV2	TRBD2	TRBJ2-7	CASSLRSAGGPHEQYF	TGTGCCAGCAGCCTCAGGTCAGCGGGAGGGCCCCACGAGCAGTACTTC
TRBV5-6	.	TRBJ2-7	CASSLGSSYEQYF	TGTGCCAGCAGCTTGGGTAGCTCCTACGAGCAGTACTTC
TRBV4-2	.	TRBJ2-3	CASSQDEGGHTDTQYF	TGTGCCAGCAGCCAAGATGAGGGAGGACACACAGATACGCAGTATTTT
TRBV6-5	TRBD2	TRBJ2-7	CASRSTGTSYEQYF	TGTGCCAGCAGATCGACCGGGACTAGTTACGAGCAGTACTTC
TRBV5-5	TRBD1	TRBJ1-5	CASSLSARDRGFRGNQPQHF	TGTGCCAGCAGCTTGAGTGCCCGGGACAGGGGGTTTAGGGGCAATCAGCCCCAGCATTTT
TRBV5-1	TRBD1	TRBJ2-2	CASSPGDRNTGELFF	TGCGCCAGCAGCCCCGGGGACAGGAACACCGGGGAGCTGTTTTTT
TRBV19	.	TRBJ1-2	CASSISSSPPAYGYTF	TGTGCCAGTAGTATAAGTAGCTCTCCCCCGGCCTATGGCTACACCTTC
TRBV7-2	TRBD2	TRBJ2-2	CASSPLAGRTGELFF	TGTGCCAGCAGCCCTTTAGCGGGGCGGACCGGGGAGCTGTTTTTT
TRBV4-3	TRBD1	TRBJ1-1	CASSQDRGRNTEAFF	TGCGCCAGCAGCCAAGACAGGGGGCGGAACACTGAAGCTTTCTTT
TRBV14	.	TRBJ1-1	CASSQEPFGGAGWDTEAFF	TGTGCCAGCAGCCAAGAACCCTTTGGGGGTGCGGGGTGGGACACTGAAGCTTTCTTT
TRBV25-1	.	TRBJ2-5	CASSDRFPQETQYF	TGTGCCAGCAGTGACAGGTTTCCACAAGAGACCCAGTACTTC
TRBV28	.	TRBJ1-1	CASSAPDSPNTEAFF	TGTGCCAGCAGCGCCCCGGACAGCCCGAACACTGAAGCTTTCTTT